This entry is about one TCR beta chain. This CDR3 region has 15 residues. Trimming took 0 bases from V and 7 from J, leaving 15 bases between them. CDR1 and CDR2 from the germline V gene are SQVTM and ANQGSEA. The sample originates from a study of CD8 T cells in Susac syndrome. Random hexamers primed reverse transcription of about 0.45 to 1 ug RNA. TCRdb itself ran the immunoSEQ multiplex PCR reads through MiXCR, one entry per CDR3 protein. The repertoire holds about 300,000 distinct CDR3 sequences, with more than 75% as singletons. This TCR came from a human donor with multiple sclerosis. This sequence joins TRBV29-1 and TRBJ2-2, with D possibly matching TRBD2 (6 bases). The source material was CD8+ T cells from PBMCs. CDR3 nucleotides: TGCAGCGTTGAAGATCGGCGGGACGAGGGCGGGGAGCTGTTTTTT. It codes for CSVEDRRDEGGELFF.